The TCR beta chain under discussion was sequenced for a study of T cells in tuberculosis (dated by TCRdb to 2016 to 2019). For context, the study as a whole: The study combined CD1B tetramers and high-throughput TCR immunosequencing to characterize T cells specific for the mycobacterial lipid antigen glucose monomycolate (GMM). IGRA-negative adolescents, IGRA-positive adolescents with latent tuberculosis and adults with active tuberculosis, ten per group, were compared in a South African clinical cohort. PBMC from active tuberculosis patients were archived either before standard anti-tuberculosis treatment began or within 7 days of its start.

Overall study outcomes, separate from this receptor: Using GEM motif frequencies, a classifier achieved 60% to 70% accuracy, whereas a classifier built on the diverse GMM-specific repertoire got to roughly 87% accuracy (AUROC about 0.9). Shorter CDR3-alpha lengths in active tuberculosis patients partly drove the smaller NN-distances, and the TCR-beta difference was not statistically significant. Clinical samples were chosen by availability of cryopreserved specimens, and active tuberculosis cases were adults while controls were adolescents. Active tuberculosis TCR-alpha repertoires showed smaller mean NN-distances to GMM-specific TCRs than IGRA-negative controls, suggesting clonal expansion of these TCRs.

To note about this clone: What this receptor recognizes is not known. There are no base qualities to consult, and no much larger clone falls within one base.

The time point label, read with the paper, signifies: new active TB diagnosis, blood taken before or within 7 days of starting treatment. The patients with active tuberculosis were newly diagnosed, HIV-seronegative South African adults aged 18 years or older. Confirmation of active tuberculosis was obtained by positive sputum smear microscopy and/or positive M. tuberculosis culture. Unsorted cryopreserved PBMC were immunosequenced, covering on average approximately 98,000 T cells per clinical donor. At the junction V is shortened by 0 bases and J by 3 bases, with 14 bases in between. The germline V gene yields SGHRS for CDR1 and YFSETQ for CDR2. The cysteine opens and the phenylalanine closes a CDR3 of 16 amino acids. The retained sequence is limited to the CDR3, 48 bases, with the frame set at the first base. The immunoSEQ multiplex PCR assay was used to generate TCR libraries, with TCR-beta and/or TCR-alpha/delta assays applied to each sample. The amplified TCR libraries were sequenced using the Illumina high-throughput platform. On the authors' methods: Clustering and dimensionality reduction relied on pairwise TCRdist distances among GMM-specific receptors from T cells that were either sorted ex vivo or expanded in vitro. Each clinical repertoire was scored by mean NN-distance, the average TCRdist to the nearest 10% of tetramer-positive reference sequences. GEM TCR motif frequency was calculated as the fraction of unique TCRs that matched known GEM sequences in V/J usage and CDR3 length. Active tuberculosis was classified by linear discriminant analysis with leave-one-out cross-validation, implemented in scikit-learn. The clones in this table, taken by TCRdb from immuneACCESS, are in-frame only. Not every clone is retained; where verified, under half of the shortfall comes from an unresolved V gene, and the cause of the rest is unknown. V, J and clone size were drawn from that table, and D and trimming were deduced from the DNA. The sample table holds roughly 34,000 clones, of which 87% were seen once. The ten largest make up approximately 5.9% of the sample.

Recombination connected TRBV5-1 to TRBJ2-3; possibly the D gene is TRBD2, per 6 matching bases. The sequence was collected from an adult with tuberculosis. Sequencing was performed on PBMCs, taken at tuberculosis diagnosis. CDR3 region: CASSLALERATDTQYF. The bases are TGCGCCAGCAGCTTGGCGCTGGAGCGGGCGACAGATACGCAGTATTTT.